The 21 T cell receptor beta chains reported below all come from one sample, sequenced in a study of metastatic and nonmetastatic thyroid tumors. Treatment of any kind had been given to no patient before thyroid surgery. With MiXCR, TCRdb reprocessed the PCR reads. The data show about 26,000 clones, just under 15% seen once. Sequencing was performed on blood. These receptors were taken from a female donor with papillary thyroid cancer or a benign thyroid nodule (not recorded which). Some clones in this sample may be carry-over from other donors' samples.

This clone has just a few counts. CDR3: CASSRRQGEGDRYSNQPQHF. The CDR3 DNA sequence: TGTGCCAGCAGCAGGAGACAGGGGGAGGGAGATCGGTATAGCAATCAGCCCCAGCATTTT. The chain links TRBV7-2 to TRBJ1-5; 9 bases line up with TRBD1. This CDR3 is built from 20 residues. Per germline, CDR1 SGHTA and CDR2 FQGNSA. V dropped 5 bases and J dropped 0; count of bases not matched to a gene: 17.

Worth noting for this clone: Its ends do not fully match the called genes, so a read error is possible. This chain joins TRBV7-2 and TRBJ2-5, with 13 bases that match TRBD2. Per the germline V gene, CDR1 is SGHTA and CDR2 is FQGNSA. This CDR3 contains 17 residues. CDR3: CASSASTGLAGRETKYF. As DNA, the CDR3 is TGTGCCAGCAGCGCTTCCACGGGACTAGCGGGACGAGAGACCAAGTACTTC.

This clone was observed a few times. Here the CDR3 DNA reads TGTGCCAGCAGCTTGCCAGACAGCCAAGAGACCCAGTACTTC. This translates into CASSLPDSQETQYF. The V and J genes are TRBV5-5 and TRBJ2-5; D may be TRBD1 (5 bases). The CDR3 consists of 14 residues. Deletions cut 1 base from V and 1 base from J, with 8 bases between. Germline assignment: CDR1 SGHKS and CDR2 YYEKEE (reference sequence).

At least ten counts were recorded for this clone. The chain links TRBV15 to TRBJ1-1, with D unclear. From germline, CDR1 is LNHNV and CDR2 YYDKDF (reference sequence). V was clipped by 0 bases and J by 11 bases, with 13 bases between them. The CDR3 contains 13 residues. CDR3 in DNA: TGTGCCACCAGCAGAGATCTTACAGCTCTTGCTTTCTTT. Translated, it gives CATSRDLTALAFF.

Concerning this clone itself: At one end the junction does not follow the germline gene, possibly because of a read error. The genes are TRBV7-6 and TRBJ2-5; D not resolved. The CDR3 totals 15 residues. Germline loops: CDR1 SGHVS, CDR2 FNYEAQ. The CDR3 region is CASSLAGMGQETEYF. In nucleotides, the CDR3 is TGTGCCAGCAGCTTAGCAGGGATGGGCCAAGAGACCGAGTACTTC. The full variable domain, with the rest looked up from reference TRBV7-6 and TRBJ2-5, is GAGVSQSPRYKVTKRGQDVALRCDPISGHVSLYWYRQALGQGPEFLTYFNYEAQQDKSGLPNDRFSAERPEGSISTLTIQRTEQRDSAMYRCASSLAGMGQETEYFGPGTRLLVL.

This clone was seen repeatedly, ten times or more. V and J are TRBV27 and TRBJ2-1; no clear D gene. The CDR3 runs to 13 residues. Trimming took off 6 bases at V and 0 bases at J, with 6 bases between the two ends. From germline, CDR1 is MNHEY and CDR2 SMNVEV (reference sequence). The CDR3 here is CASRPSSYNEQFF. CDR3 sequence (DNA): TGTGCCAGCAGGCCGAGCTCCTACAATGAGCAGTTCTTC.

The chain links TRBV3-1 to TRBJ1-6; D unresolved. Germline lookup yields CDR1 LGHDT and CDR2 YNNKEL (reference sequence). The CDR3 length is 15 residues. Deletions cut 0 bases from V and 9 bases from J, with 12 bases between. DNA for the CDR3: TGTGCCAGCAGCCAAGATTGGGCAGAAGGTTCACCCCTCCACTTT. It translates to CASSQDWAEGSPLHF.

This clone rates as medium-sized. The chain employs TRBV12-3 or TRBV12-4 and TRBJ2-7, with 9 bases lining up with TRBD1. Trimming took 0 bases from V and 3 from J; bases not matched to a gene: 3. The CDR3 runs 15 residues. The CDR3 loop reads CASSLAGTGNYEQYF. As DNA, the CDR3 is TGTGCCAGCAGTTTAGCCGGGACAGGGAACTACGAGCAGTACTTC.

This clone was seen only a few times. This chain links TRBV6-1 with TRBJ2-7; 9 bases match TRBD2. Trimming at V came to 6 bases and at J to 4 bases, leaving 10 bases not matched to a gene. The CDR3 spans 15 residues. The germline gives CDR1 MNHNS, CDR2 SASEGT. CDR3 amino acids: CASSPVAGALYEQYV. DNA for the CDR3: TGTGCCAGCAGCCCCGTAGCGGGAGCCCTTTACGAGCAGTACGTC.

This clone appeared many times. The V and J genes are TRBV6-1 and TRBJ2-7; 10 bases align to TRBD2. CDR1 and CDR2 (germline): MNHNS, SASEGT. The V segment lost 5 bases and the J segment 5 bases; nucleotides outside the gene matches: 9. CDR3 size: 15 residues. CDR3 residues: CASSYLGLAEDEQYF. The CDR3 nucleotides are TGTGCCAGCAGTTATTTAGGACTAGCGGAAGACGAGCAGTACTTC.

This clone was picked up many times. One junction end disagrees with the germline gene, perhaps due to a read error. This rearrangement joins TRBV7-2 to TRBJ2-1; a possible D gene is TRBD2 (6 bases). This CDR3 comprises 16 residues. CDR1 is SGHTA and CDR2 is FQGNSA in the germline V gene. The CDR3 nucleotides read TGTGCCGGCAGCTCTCTTTACCGGAGGGCTGATAATGAGCAGTTCTTC. Amino acid sequence: CAGSSLYRRADNEQFF.

The sample holds many counts of this clone. The chain uses TRBV20-1 and TRBJ2-1, with D possibly called TRBD1 or TRBD2 (5 bases each). The CDR3 is made up of 17 amino acids. V was pared by 1 base and J by 4 bases, with 20 bases between. The V gene's germline CDR1 is DFQATT and CDR2 SNEGSKA (reference sequence). The CDR3 DNA sequence: TGCAGTGCTAGAGTCCGCTTGGGACCCCAAGGGTACAATGAGCAGTTCTTC. Encoded protein: CSARVRLGPQGYNEQFF.

Points on this clone: A much larger clonotype is one base distant, so this may be a read error. The rearrangement links TRBV20-1 to TRBJ2-5; D unresolved. V was pared by 8 bases and J by 7 bases, with 17 bases between. CDR1 and CDR2 (germline): DFQATT, SNEGSKA (reference sequence). CDR3 size: 12 residues. As DNA, the CDR3 is TGCAGTACGGATAGGTTGGTTGGGACCCAGTACTTC. Its protein product is CSTDRLVGTQYF.

A note on this clone: A read error may produce the germline difference seen at one junction end. At the DNA level, this CDR3 is encoded by other sequences in the same sample as well. The rearrangement joins TRBV11-2 to TRBJ2-1, with D perhaps TRBD1 (6 bases). Germline CDR1 is SGHAT and CDR2 is FQNNGV. This CDR3 spans 15 amino acids. The CDR3, as DNA: TGTGCCAGTAGCTCCCGTACAGGGTTTGGTAATGAGCAGTTCTTC. Protein: CASSSRTGFGNEQFF.

Within the sample, this clone is medium-sized. The genes are TRBV4-1 and TRBJ1-5; no clear D gene. Per germline, CDR1 MGHRA and CDR2 YSYEKL. V lost 6 bases, J lost 4 bases, and 16 bases lay in between. The CDR3 loop spans 15 amino acids. CDR3 protein: CASRGTWAGNQPQHF. The CDR3 DNA sequence: TGCGCCAGCAGGGGAACCTGGGCAGGAAATCAGCCCCAGCATTTT.

By share, this clone ranks as medium-sized. The CDR3 protein is CASSYSGRRYNEQFF. The CDR3 bases are TGTGCCAGCAGTTATTCCGGGAGACGGTACAATGAGCAGTTCTTC. The chain uses TRBV6-2 or TRBV6-3 and TRBJ2-1; D may be TRBD2 (6 bases). The V gene lost 3 bases and the J gene lost 4 bases, with 13 bases spanning the gap. Germline V gene sequence: CDR1 MNHEY, CDR2 SVGEGT. CDR3 length equals 15 residues.

The table lists this clone with a few counts. The genes are TRBV20-1 and TRBJ1-1; tentative D call: TRBD1 (5 bases). The CDR3 totals 14 residues. CDR1 is DFQATT and CDR2 is SNEGSKA in the germline V gene (reference sequence). V shed 3 bases and J shed 0 bases, with 11 bases lying between them. CDR3 nucleotides: TGCAGTGCTAGGGGGGGGAGAGTGAACACTGAAGCTTTCTTT. It is translated as CSARGGRVNTEAFF.

Ten or more counts support this clone. The rearrangement joins TRBV14 to TRBJ2-5; 8 bases align to TRBD1. CDR3 length equals 16 residues. Germline V gives CDR1 SGHDN, CDR2 FVKESK. V lost 4 bases, J lost 1 base, and 8 bases stayed unmatched. The CDR3 region is CASSRLTTGAQETQYF. In DNA, the CDR3 is TGTGCCAGCAGCCGACTCACGACAGGGGCCCAAGAGACCCAGTACTTC.

In this sample, this clone turned up many times. The chain carries TRBV28 and TRBJ2-7; 7 nucleotides line up with TRBD1. The CDR3 is made up of 13 amino acids. Germline V lookup: CDR1 MDHEN, CDR2 SYDVKM. V dropped 6 bases and J dropped 7; count of bases not matched to a gene: 9. This chain's CDR3 is CASRPGQPLEQYF. DNA of the CDR3: TGTGCCAGCAGACCGGGACAGCCTTTGGAGCAGTACTTC.

The chain uses TRBV11-3 and TRBJ1-3; D remains ambiguous. V was trimmed by 1 base and J by 0 bases, leaving 4 bases between them. The CDR3 consists of 14 residues. The germline CDR1 and CDR2 sequences are SGHNT and YENEEA. The CDR3 DNA reads TGTGCCAGCAGCTTAGCGGGCTCTGGAAACACCATATATTTT. Its protein product is CASSLAGSGNTIYF.

Details on this clone: Relative to the germline gene, one junction end is altered; a read error may explain this. The rearrangement uses TRBV9 and TRBJ2-3; the D call may be TRBD1 or TRBD2 (5 bases each). The germline gives CDR1 SGDLS, CDR2 YYNGEE. The CDR3 is 16 residues long. The CDR3 coding sequence is TGTTCCAGCAGCGTTGACTCCGGGACGCCCACAGATACGCAGTATTTT. Translation: CSSSVDSGTPTDTQYF.